One T cell receptor beta chain is described in this entry. Its specific antigen is unknown. Base qualities are not at hand, and no much larger clone is one base apart. The data stem from a study of CD8 T cells in Susac syndrome (dated by TCRdb to the late 2010s). Background on the whole study: Whether CD8+ T cell activation and differentiation in Susac syndrome was antigen driven was tested using repertoire sequencing. Clonality of the CD8+ T cell repertoire was compared between eleven to twelve healthy donors, about 14 Susac syndrome patients and roughly 16 multiple sclerosis patients. Paper-wide results and their limitations: The study acknowledged that relatively few individuals were included in the TCR sequencing and HLA analysis.

RNA was extracted using the RNeasy kit, and roughly 0.5 to 1 microgram was reverse transcribed with random hexamers. The immunoSEQ multiplex PCR assay, which covers 54 Vbeta and 13 Jbeta segments, was used to amplify TCR beta CDR3 regions. To correct PCR amplification bias, a synthetic template baseline was used for both primer optimization and computational correction. The paper's processing steps were these. Reads were annotated to V, D and J genes per IMGT and analyzed with immunoSEQ Analyzer, keeping only productive sequences. Clonality was calculated as one minus the Shannon entropy normalized by log2 of the number of productive unique sequences. Public and private clones were assessed among the 100 most prevalent clones of each patient and control. A clone was defined as Susac-specific if it was absent from the healthy and MS cohorts, from 1052 published viral clones and from other ImmuneACCESS disease sequences. The public reads were reprocessed in TCRdb via fastp at Q25 and MiXCR, keeping in-frame beta chains. One record per CDR3 amino acid sequence lists the most common genes and DNA. TCRdb's processing, not the authors' own work, is the source of the V and J calls. For this sample the table gives under 200,000 distinct CDR3 sequences, of which 85% to 95% were detected only once. Jointly, the top ten make up less than 0.2% of the sample.

V sheds 0 bases and J sheds 5 bases, leaving 6 bases between their ends. From the germline V gene, CDR1 is SGDLS and CDR2 is YYNGEE. CDR3 length: 13 amino acids, cysteine to phenylalanine. Only the CDR3 part of the read is kept: 39 bases, read in frame from the first base. High-throughput TCR beta sequencing profiled peripheral blood CD8+ and CD4+ T cells from healthy donors, Susac syndrome patients and multiple sclerosis patients. Treatment-naive patients with stable or active relapsing-remitting disease fulfilling revised McDonald criteria were used as multiple sclerosis controls. CD8+ TEMRA cells were enriched by FACS, while bulk CD8+ and CD4+ T cells were purified by magnetic negative isolation. Blood was drawn into EDTA tubes, processed within 24 hours, and PBMCs were isolated by density gradient centrifugation. PBMCs intended for TCR sequencing were cryopreserved in liquid nitrogen and were subsequently thawed in a 37 degrees C water bath. The sorted or isolated CD4+, CD8+ and CD8+ TEMRA cells reached a purity of at least 90%.

The rearranged segments are TRBV9 and TRBJ2-1, with the D gene too uncertain to name. The clonotype comes from a human donor with multiple sclerosis. Sequences were obtained from CD8+ T cells from PBMCs. This receptor has the CDR3 CASSVGSHNEQFF. In nucleotide form, the sequence is TGTGCCAGCAGCGTAGGTAGTCACAATGAGCAGTTCTTC.